This T cell receptor beta chain was observed in a study of blood T cell repertoires in COVID-19. Study overall: Spain, Italy and the United States supplied samples that represented acute and convalescent COVID-19. Nucleic acid was either cDNA or gDNA, and it came from T cells, B-cell-depleted T cells, or PBMCs.

The CDR3 runs 15 residues. The ends were cut back, 0 bases at V and 4 bases at J, with 10 bases in the middle. Germline lookup yields CDR1 SGDLS and CDR2 YYNGEE. Some clones are missing from TCRdb's copy, which holds only in-frame ones; the method was immunoSEQ multiplex PCR. The sample gives 150,000 to 200,000 clones, 80% to 85% of which show up once; roughly a tenth is in the top ten. Sequences were obtained from peripheral blood. The chain has TRBV9 and TRBJ2-2; maybe TRBD1 (5 bases). This receptor was identified in a woman older than 75 with active or convalescent COVID-19. The CDR3 protein is CASSVEGHSTGELFF. CDR3 DNA: TGTGCCAGCAGCGTAGAAGGACACAGCACCGGGGAGCTGTTTTTT.